This T cell receptor beta chain was identified during a study of blood T cell repertoires in COVID-19. Study overall: Collection of acute and convalescent COVID-19 samples took place in the United States, Italy and Spain. PBMCs, B-cell-depleted T cells, or T cells were the source of the cDNA or gDNA that made up the material.

The germline CDR1 and CDR2 sequences are MGHRA and YSYEKL. Trimming took 2 bases from V and 4 from J, leaving 14 bases between them. The CDR3 contains 15 residues. Followed over time, Seattle patients had been enrolled while infection was active. Original processing methods: For nucleated cells, counts were estimated from reference gene primer amplification. Clones were sequenced by immunoSEQ multiplex PCR, and TCRdb holds only the in-frame ones, with some missing. V and J calls and clone size are given by that table; D and trimming were obtained from the DNA. The profile shows some 160,000 clones, 80% to 90% of them singletons.

The sequenced material came from peripheral blood. The source of this sequence is a woman of 80 years or more with COVID-19, enrolled during active disease. J is TRBJ1-2 and V is TRBV4-1; D is unclear. In DNA, the CDR3 is TGCGCCAGCAGCCAACCACACCGGGGTACCTATGGCTACACCTTC. Its translation is CASSQPHRGTYGYTF.